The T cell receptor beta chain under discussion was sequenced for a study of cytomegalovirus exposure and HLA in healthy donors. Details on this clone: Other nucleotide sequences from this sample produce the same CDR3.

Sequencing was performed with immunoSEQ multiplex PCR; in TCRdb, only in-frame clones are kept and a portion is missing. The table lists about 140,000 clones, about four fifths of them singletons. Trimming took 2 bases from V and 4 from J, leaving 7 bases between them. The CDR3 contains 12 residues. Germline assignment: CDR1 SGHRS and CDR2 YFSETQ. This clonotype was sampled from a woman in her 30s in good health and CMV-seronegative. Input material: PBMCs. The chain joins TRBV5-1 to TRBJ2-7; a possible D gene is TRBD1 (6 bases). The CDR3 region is CASSLQGYEQYF. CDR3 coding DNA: TGCGCCAGCAGCTTACAGGGTTACGAGCAGTACTTC.